This T cell receptor beta chain was obtained from a study of shared clonotypes between healthy human individuals. Adults of Caucasian background living in Nashville, Tennessee made up all donors. Whole-study findings and limits: Clonotype sharing among donors likely depends on sequencing depth.

Notes on this clone: Its antigen is not known.

Replicate PCRs for sorted subsets used approximately 220 ng DNA; this equaled around 29,000 T cell genomes. Clones were read by immunoSEQ multiplex PCR, and TCRdb kept only the in-frame ones, dropping some. The sample comprises approximately 2.5 million clones, 93% of which are singletons, and 0.36% rests with the top ten. The sequencing input was naive CD4+ T cells from PBMCs. Subset specified: CD45RA+ positively selected. This sequence originates from a man between 18 and 29 years old in good health. Some clones in this sample may be carry-over from other donors' samples.

The CDR3 DNA reads as TGCGCCAGCAGCTTGAACGCTAGTCCCTTCTATGAGCAGTTCTTC. It is translated as CASSLNASPFYEQFF. This chain uses TRBV5-1 with TRBJ2-1; no firm D call. CDR1 and CDR2 from the germline V gene are SGHRS and YFSETQ. There are 15 residues in the CDR3. V was clipped by 1 base and J by 8 bases, with 16 bases between them.